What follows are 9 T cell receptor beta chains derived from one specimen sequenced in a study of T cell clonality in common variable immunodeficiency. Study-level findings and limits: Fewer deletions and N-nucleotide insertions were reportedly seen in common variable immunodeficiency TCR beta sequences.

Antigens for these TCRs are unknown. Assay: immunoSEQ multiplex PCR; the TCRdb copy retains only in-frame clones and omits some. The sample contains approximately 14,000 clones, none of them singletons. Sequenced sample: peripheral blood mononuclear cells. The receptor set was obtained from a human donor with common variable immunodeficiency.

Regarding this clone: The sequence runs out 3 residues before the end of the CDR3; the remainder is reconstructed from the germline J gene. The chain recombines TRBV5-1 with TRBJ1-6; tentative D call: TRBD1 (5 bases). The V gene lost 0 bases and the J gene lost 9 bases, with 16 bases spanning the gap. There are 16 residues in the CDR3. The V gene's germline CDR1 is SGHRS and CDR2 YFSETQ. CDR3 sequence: CASSLEITLGGSPLHF. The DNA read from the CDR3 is TGCGCCAGCAGCTTGGAGATTACCCTCGGGGGTTCACCC.

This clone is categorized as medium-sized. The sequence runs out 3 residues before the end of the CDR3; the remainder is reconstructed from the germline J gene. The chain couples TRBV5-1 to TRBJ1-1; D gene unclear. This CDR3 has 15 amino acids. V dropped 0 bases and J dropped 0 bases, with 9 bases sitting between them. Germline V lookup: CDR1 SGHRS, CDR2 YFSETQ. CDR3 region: CASSLAVRVNTEAFF. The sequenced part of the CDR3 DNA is TGCGCCAGCAGCTTGGCCGTGCGGGTGAACACTGAA.

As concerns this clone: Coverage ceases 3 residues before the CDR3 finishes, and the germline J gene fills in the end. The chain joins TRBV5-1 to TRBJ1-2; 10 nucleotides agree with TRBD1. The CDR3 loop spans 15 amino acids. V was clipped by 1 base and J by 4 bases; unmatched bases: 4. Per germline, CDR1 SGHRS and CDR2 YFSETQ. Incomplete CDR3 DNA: TGCGCCAGCAGCTTGTTGGGGGACAGGGGCTATGGC. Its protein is CASSLLGDRGYG. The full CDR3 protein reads CASSLLGDRGYGYTF.

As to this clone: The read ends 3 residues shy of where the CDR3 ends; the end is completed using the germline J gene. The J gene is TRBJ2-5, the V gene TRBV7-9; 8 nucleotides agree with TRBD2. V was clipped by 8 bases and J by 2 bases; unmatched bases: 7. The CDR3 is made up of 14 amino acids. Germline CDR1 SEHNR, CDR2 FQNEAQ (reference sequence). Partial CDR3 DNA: TGTGCCAGCGGAGCGGGGGCCCATCAAGAGACC. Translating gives CASGAGAHQET. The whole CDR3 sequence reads CASGAGAHQETQYF.

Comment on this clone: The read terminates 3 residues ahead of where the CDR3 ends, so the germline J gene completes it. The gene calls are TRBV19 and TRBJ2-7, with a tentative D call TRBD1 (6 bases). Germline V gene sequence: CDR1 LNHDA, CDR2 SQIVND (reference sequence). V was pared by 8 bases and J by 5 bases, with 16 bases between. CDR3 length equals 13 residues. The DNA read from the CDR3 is TGTGCCAGTGCAGCCACAGGGACCCACGAG. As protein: CASAATGTHE. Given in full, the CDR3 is CASAATGTHEQYF.

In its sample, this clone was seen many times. The CDR3 sequence is CASSVVLNTEAFF. Partial CDR3 DNA: TGTGCCAGCAGTGTAGTGTTGAACACTGAA. The V gene is TRBV6-4, the J gene TRBJ1-1; D call uncertain. From the germline J gene comes the end of the CDR3, since the read stops 3 residues before it. V shed 4 bases and J shed 0 bases, with 6 bases lying between them. Germline loops: CDR1 MRHNA, CDR2 SNTAGT. The CDR3 sequence is 13 residues long.

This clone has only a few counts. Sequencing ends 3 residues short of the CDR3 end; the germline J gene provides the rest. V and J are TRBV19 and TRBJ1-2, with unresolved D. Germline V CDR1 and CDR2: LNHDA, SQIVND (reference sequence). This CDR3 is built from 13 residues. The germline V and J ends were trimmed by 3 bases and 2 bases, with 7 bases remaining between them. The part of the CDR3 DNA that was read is TGTGCCAGTAGTATCGGTAGCAACTATGGC. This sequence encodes CASSIGSNYG. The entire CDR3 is CASSIGSNYGYTF.

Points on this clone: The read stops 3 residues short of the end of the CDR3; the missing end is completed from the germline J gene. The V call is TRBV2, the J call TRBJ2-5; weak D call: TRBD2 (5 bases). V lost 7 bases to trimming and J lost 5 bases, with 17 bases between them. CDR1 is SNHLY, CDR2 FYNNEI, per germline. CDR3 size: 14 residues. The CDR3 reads CASTNRGMEETQYF. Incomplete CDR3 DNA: TGTGCCAGCACAAACCGGGGTATGGAGGAGACC.

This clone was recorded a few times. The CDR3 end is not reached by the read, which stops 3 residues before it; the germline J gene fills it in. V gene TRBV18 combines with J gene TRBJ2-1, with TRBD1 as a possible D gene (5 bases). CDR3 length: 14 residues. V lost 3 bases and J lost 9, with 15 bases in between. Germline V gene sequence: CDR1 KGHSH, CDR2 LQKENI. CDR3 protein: CASSPDRGYGEQFF. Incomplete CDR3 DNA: TGTGCCAGCTCACCGGATAGGGGCTACGGTGAG.